This T cell receptor (beta chain) was identified during a study of blood T cells in healthy people across ages. The study, taken as a whole, reports: PBMCs left unsorted prevented a conclusive naive versus antigen-experienced comparison. Older age coincided with a roughly linear decline in TCR beta diversity per million T cells.

A second PCR of about 7 to 11 cycles used a sample-barcoded 5' primer and a J-beta primer mix. Every sample returned 3 million or more CDR3-containing paired-end reads. MiXCR was run by TCRdb on the 5' RACE reads, yielding one entry per CDR3 protein. The profile shows some 920,000 distinct CDR3 sequences, about 53% of them singletons. CDR3 size: 14 residues. V was clipped by 6 bases and J by 0 bases; unmatched bases: 3. The germline CDR1 and CDR2 sequences are SQVTM and ANQGSEA. Details on this clonotype: The antigen is unknown.

The sample, approximately 10 milliliters of peripheral blood, was drawn from each donor. This chain links TRBV29-1 with TRBJ2-2; TRBD1 agrees at 8 bases. Sequencing used blood. This sequence originates from a woman aged 55-75 years in good health. CDR3 DNA: TGCAGCGTCGTGGACAGGGCGAACACCGGGGAGCTGTTTTTT. It encodes CSVVDRANTGELFF.